The clone carrying this T cell receptor beta chain was counted ten times or more. Its target is not known. Time point noted: newly diagnosed GD, antithyroid drugs for less than 3 months. RNA isolated from PBMCs was used to make the TCR library. This specimen comes from a study of regulatory T cells in long-lasting Graves disease. The study's findings and limits: Persistent patients shared more public clonotypes (roughly 2,500) than new patients (roughly 1,000).

Germline CDR1 is SGHTA and CDR2 is FQGTGA. This CDR3 comprises 16 residues. Losses at the gene ends were 5 bases for V and 6 bases for J; bases not matched to a gene: 10. Relying on iRepertoire HTBI primers and Arm-PCR of CDR3 regions, the team built TCR beta libraries. TCRdb recomputed calls from the multiplex PCR reads with MiXCR, one row per CDR3 protein. Of roughly 510,000 distinct CDR3 sequences detected, roughly 16% appear once; the ten largest clones hold 12%. This sample also belongs to another study, concerning T cells in Graves' hyperthyroidism and ophthalmopathy.

The TCR comes from a young man with Graves disease. The V gene is TRBV7-3, the J gene TRBJ2-1, with TRBD2 matching over 10 bases. Sequences were derived from peripheral blood mononuclear cells (PBMCs), sampled at new diagnosis, from a patient treated with antithyroid drugs. The DNA of the CDR3 is TGTGCCAGCAGCAATCCGGGACTAGCGATTCGCAATGAGCAGTTCTTC. This codes for CASSNPGLAIRNEQFF.